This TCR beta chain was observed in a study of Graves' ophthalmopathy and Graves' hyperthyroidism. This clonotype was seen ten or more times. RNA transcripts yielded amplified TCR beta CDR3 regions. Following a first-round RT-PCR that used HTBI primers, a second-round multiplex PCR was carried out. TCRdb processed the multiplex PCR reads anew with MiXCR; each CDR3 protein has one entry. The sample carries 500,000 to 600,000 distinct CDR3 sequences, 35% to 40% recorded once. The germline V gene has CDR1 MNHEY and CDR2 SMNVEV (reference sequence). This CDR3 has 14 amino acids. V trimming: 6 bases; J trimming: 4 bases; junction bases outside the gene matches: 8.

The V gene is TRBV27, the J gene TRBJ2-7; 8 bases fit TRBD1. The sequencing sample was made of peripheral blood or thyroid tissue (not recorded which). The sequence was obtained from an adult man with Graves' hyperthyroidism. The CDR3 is CASSRTGRPYEQYF. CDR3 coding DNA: TGTGCCAGCAGCCGGACAGGGAGGCCTTACGAGCAGTACTTC.